The following is a TCR beta chain sequence with its context. Its antigen remains unidentified. Germline-derived CDR1 and CDR2 are MGHRA and YSYEKL. This CDR3 has 15 residues. The germline V and J ends were trimmed by 3 bases and 6 bases, with 14 bases remaining between them. The sample is drawn from a study of OX40 agonist ivuxolimab in advanced cancers. General observations from the study: Circulating CD4+ and CD8+ T cells showed clonal expansion by week 6 at 0.1 to 3.0 mg/kg. The antigens recognized by the expanded peripheral T cells, that is their antigen specificity, were not determined.

On cycle 4 day 1 and cycle 7 day 1, as well as at baseline, blood was sampled. Libraries were prepared by immunoSEQ multiplex PCR; TCRdb keeps only in-frame clonotypes and omits some of them. The data show roughly 100,000 clones, with under 95% seen just once and under 4% held by the top ten. This sequence was found in an adult with an advanced solid tumor such as melanoma, head and neck, liver or kidney cancer. The chain links TRBV4-1 to TRBJ2-2; D is undetermined. Sequenced material: CD4+ or CD8+ T cells sorted from blood, taken in a trial of the OX40 agonist ivuxolimab. CDR3 sequence reads: CASSQERSAPGELFF. Here the CDR3 DNA reads TGCGCCAGCAGCCAGGAAAGGTCGGCACCCGGGGAGCTGTTTTTT.